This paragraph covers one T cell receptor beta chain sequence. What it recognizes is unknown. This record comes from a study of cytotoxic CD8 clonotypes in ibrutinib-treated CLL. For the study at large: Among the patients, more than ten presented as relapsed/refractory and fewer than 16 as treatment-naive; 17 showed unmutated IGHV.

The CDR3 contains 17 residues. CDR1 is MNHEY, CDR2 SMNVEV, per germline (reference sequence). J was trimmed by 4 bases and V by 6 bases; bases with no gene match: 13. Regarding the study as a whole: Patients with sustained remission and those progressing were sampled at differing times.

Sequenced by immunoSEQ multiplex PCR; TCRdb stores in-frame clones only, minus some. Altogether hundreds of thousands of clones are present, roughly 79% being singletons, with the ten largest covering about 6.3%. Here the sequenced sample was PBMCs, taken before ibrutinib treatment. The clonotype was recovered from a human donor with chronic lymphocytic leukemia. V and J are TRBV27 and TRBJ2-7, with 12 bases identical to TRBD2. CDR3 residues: CASSLAGGLLERYEQYF. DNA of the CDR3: TGTGCCAGCAGCCTAGCGGGAGGGCTACTTGAGCGTTACGAGCAGTACTTC.